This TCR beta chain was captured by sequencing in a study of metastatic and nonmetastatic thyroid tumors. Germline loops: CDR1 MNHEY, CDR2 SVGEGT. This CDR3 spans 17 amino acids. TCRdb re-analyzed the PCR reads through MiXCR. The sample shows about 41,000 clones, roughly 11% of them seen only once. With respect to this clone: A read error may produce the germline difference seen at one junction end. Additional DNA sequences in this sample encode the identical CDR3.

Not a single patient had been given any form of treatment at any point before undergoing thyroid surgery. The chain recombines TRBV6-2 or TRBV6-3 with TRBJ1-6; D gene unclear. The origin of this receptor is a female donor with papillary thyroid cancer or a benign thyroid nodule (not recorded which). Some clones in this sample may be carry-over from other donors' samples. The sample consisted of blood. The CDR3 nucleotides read TGTGCCAGCAGTTACTCCCCGTTCGGGATTTTTGATTCACCCCTACACTTT. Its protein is CASSYSPFGIFDSPLHF.